This T cell receptor beta chain comes out of a study of response to subunit inactivated influenza vaccine. Findings and limits, study-wide: A suggestion made by the authors is that each seasonal influenza vaccination recruits few new T cells.

This clonotype appeared a few times. The antigen remains undetermined. Germline CDR1 and CDR2: SGHRS and YFSETQ. This CDR3 is built from 17 residues. V trimming: 3 bases; J trimming: 2 bases; junction bases outside the gene matches: 9. TCRdb called the RT-PCR reads again in MiXCR, with one record for every CDR3 protein. The table includes roughly 780,000 distinct CDR3 sequences, roughly 20% detected once. The TCR comes from a man in his forties or fifties who received an inactivated influenza vaccine. The chain couples TRBV5-1 to TRBJ2-1; 9 nucleotides line up with TRBD2. Sequenced material: PBMCs from blood, taken less than 6 days after vaccination. CDR3 sequence (DNA): TGCGCCAGCAGCTGGCGGGGCAGCGGGGGGCCCTACAATGAGCAGTTCTTC. Translating gives CASSWRGSGGPYNEQFF. The full variable domain, its missing parts supplied by reference TRBV5-1 and TRBJ2-1, is KAGVTQTPRYLIKTRGQQVTLSCSPISGHRSVSWYQQTPGQGLQFLFEYFSETQRNKGNFPGRFSGRQFSNSRSEMNVSTLELGDSALYLCASSWRGSGGPYNEQFFGPGTRLTVL.